Here is one TCR beta chain with its context. The sample belongs to a study of blood T cell repertoires in COVID-19. Across the whole study: Collection of acute and convalescent COVID-19 samples took place in the United States, Italy and Spain.

J gave up 8 bases and V 4 bases, and 12 bases lay outside the gene matches. Germline V gives CDR1 LGHDT, CDR2 YNNKEL (reference sequence). The CDR3 runs to 17 residues. Original processing notes: From reference gene primer amplification, estimates of nucleated cell counts were derived. Measured with immunoSEQ multiplex PCR; TCRdb has only the in-frame clones, and not every one. V and J calls and clone size are as listed in that table; D and trimming were resolved from the DNA. The sample includes more than 300,000 clones, approximately 89% seen only once; the top ten take about 9.4%. The chain has TRBV3-1 (or the pseudogene TRBV3-2) and TRBJ2-1; 12 bases align to TRBD2. The sequence came from a woman in her 30s with COVID-19, enrolled during active disease. Sequencing was performed on peripheral blood. CDR3 nucleotide sequence: TGTGCCAGCAGCCGAGCCCCGACTAGCGGGAGTCTCGATGAGCAGTTCTTC. Translated, it gives CASSRAPTSGSLDEQFF.